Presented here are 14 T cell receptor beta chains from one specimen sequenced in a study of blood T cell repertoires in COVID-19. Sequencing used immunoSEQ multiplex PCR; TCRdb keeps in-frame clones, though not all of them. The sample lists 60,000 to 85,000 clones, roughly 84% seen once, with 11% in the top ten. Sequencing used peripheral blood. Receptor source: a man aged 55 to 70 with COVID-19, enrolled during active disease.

DNA of the CDR3: TGTGCCAGCAGCCAGGCAGGGTTGGGCGGGGAGCTGTTTTTT. As protein: CASSQAGLGGELFF. The rearrangement links TRBV3-1 (or the pseudogene TRBV3-2) to TRBJ2-2; possibly TRBD1 for D (5 bases). The V end was cut by 3 bases, the J end by 7 bases, with 12 bases between. CDR1 and CDR2 from the germline V gene are LGHDT and YNNKEL (reference sequence). The CDR3 spans 14 residues.

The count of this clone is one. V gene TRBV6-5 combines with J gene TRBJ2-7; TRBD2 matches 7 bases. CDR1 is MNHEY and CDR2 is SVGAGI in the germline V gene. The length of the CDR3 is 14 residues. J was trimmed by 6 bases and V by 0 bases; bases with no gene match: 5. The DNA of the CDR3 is TGTGCCAGCAGTTACTCTGGGCGGGAGACCGAGCAGTACTTC. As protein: CASSYSGRETEQYF.

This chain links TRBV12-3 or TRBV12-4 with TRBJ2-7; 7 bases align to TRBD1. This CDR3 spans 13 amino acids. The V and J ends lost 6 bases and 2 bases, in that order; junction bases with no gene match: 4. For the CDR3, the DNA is TGTGCCAGCAGGCCGGGACAGACCTACGAGCAGTACTTC. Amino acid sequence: CASRPGQTYEQYF.

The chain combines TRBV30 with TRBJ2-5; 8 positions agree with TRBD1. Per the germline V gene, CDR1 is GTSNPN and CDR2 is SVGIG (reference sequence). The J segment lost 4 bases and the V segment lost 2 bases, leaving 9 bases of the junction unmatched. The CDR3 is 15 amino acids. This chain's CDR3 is CAWSHGTGVAETQYF. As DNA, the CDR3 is TGTGCCTGGAGTCACGGGACAGGAGTCGCAGAGACCCAGTACTTC.

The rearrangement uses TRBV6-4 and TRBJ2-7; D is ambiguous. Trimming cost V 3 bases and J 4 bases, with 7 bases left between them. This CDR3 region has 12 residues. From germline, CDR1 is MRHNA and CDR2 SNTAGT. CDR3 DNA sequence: TGTGCCAGCAGTGAATGGAGTTACGAGCAGTACTTC. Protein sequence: CASSEWSYEQYF.

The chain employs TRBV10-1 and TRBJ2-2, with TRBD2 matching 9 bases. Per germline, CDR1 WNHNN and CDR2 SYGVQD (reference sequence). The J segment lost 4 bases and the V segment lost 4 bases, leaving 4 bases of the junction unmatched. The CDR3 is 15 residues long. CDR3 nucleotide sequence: TGCGCCAGCAGTGTAGCGGGAGTAGGCACCGGGGAGCTGTTTTTT. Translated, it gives CASSVAGVGTGELFF.

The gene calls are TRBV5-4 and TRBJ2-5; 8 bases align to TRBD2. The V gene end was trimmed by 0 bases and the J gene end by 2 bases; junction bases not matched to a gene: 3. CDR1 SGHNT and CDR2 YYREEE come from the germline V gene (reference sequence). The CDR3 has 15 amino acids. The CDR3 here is CASSLDPGGQETQYF. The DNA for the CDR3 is TGTGCCAGCAGCTTGGATCCGGGGGGGCAAGAGACCCAGTACTTC.

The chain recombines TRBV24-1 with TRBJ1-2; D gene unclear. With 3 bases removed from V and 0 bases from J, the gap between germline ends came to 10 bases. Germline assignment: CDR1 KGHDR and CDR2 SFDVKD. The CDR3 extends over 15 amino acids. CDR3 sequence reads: CATSDPSGANYGYTF. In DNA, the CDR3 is TGTGCCACCAGTGATCCGTCGGGAGCTAACTATGGCTACACCTTC.

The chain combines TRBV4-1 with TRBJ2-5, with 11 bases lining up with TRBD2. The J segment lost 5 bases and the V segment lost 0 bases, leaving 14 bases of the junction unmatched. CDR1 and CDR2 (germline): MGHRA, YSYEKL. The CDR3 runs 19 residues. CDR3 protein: CASSQDMTSGIVSRETQYF. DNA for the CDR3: TGCGCCAGCAGCCAAGATATGACTAGCGGGATCGTCAGTCGGGAGACCCAGTACTTC.

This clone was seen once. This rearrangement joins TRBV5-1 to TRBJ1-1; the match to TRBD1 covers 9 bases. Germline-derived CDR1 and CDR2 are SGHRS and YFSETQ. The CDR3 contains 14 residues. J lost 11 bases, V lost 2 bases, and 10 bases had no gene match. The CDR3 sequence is CASSFRDRDVRAFF. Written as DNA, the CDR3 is TGCGCCAGCAGCTTTCGGGACAGGGATGTTCGGGCTTTCTTT. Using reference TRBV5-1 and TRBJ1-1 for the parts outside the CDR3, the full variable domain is KAGVTQTPRYLIKTRGQQVTLSCSPISGHRSVSWYQQTPGQGLQFLFEYFSETQRNKGNFPGRFSGRQFSNSRSEMNVSTLELGDSALYLCASSFRDRDVRAFFGQGTRLTVV.

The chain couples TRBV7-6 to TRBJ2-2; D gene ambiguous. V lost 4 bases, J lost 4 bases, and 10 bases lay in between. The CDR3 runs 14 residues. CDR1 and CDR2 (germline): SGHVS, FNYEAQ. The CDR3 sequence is CASSSEARTGELFF. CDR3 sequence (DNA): TGTGCCAGCAGCTCCGAGGCGCGCACCGGGGAGCTGTTTTTT.

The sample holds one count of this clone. The CDR3 loop reads CASSLGGAYGYTF. As DNA, the CDR3 is TGTGCCAGCAGCCTAGGGGGAGCCTATGGCTACACCTTC. The J gene is TRBJ1-2, the V gene TRBV3-1 (or the pseudogene TRBV3-2); tentative D call: TRBD1 (6 bases). Trimming took off 4 bases at V and 4 bases at J, with 10 bases between the two ends. The CDR3 is 13 residues long. The germline V gene encodes CDR1 LGHDT and CDR2 YNNKEL (reference sequence).

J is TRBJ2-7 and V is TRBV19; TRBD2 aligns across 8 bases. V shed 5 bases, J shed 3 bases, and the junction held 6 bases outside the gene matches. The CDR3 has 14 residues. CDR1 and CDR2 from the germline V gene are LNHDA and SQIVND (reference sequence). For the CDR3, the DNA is TGTGCCAGTAGTGTATCCGGGACTAGCTACGAGCAGTACTTC. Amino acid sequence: CASSVSGTSYEQYF.

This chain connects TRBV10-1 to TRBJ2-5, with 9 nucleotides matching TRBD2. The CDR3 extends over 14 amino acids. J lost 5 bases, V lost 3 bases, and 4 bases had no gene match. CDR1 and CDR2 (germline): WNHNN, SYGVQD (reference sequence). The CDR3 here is CASSEKRGDETQYF. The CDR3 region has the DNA TGCGCCAGCAGTGAAAAGCGGGGGGACGAGACCCAGTACTTC.